The 2 T cell receptor beta chains below come from one sample, sequenced in a study of T cells after yellow fever vaccination. TCRdb used MiXCR to reprocess the 5' RACE reads, holding one entry per CDR3 protein. The sample comprises under 150,000 distinct CDR3 sequences, 7% to 9% of which are singletons, and roughly 0.76% rests with the top ten. The material sequenced was CD4+ T cells sorted from PBMCs, taken 5 days after the yellow fever booster vaccination. The receptor source for this set is a man aged 30 to 39 who received the YFV17D yellow fever vaccine.

This clonotype was recorded many times. V gene TRBV4-3 combines with J gene TRBJ2-1, with D unresolved. The CDR3 has 15 residues. Germline V gene lookup returns CDR1 LGHNA and CDR2 YSLEER. Trimming took 1 base from V and 6 from J, leaving 13 bases between them. In DNA form, the CDR3 reads TGCGCCAGCAGCCAAGGGGCCACCGTAGGCAATGAGCAGTTCTTC. This gives the protein CASSQGATVGNEQFF.

This clonotype occurred many times. The chain links TRBV7-2 to TRBJ2-5, with D unresolved. Trimming pared 5 bases from V and 7 bases from J, leaving 14 bases between. Germline lookup yields CDR1 SGHTA and CDR2 FQGNSA. There are 13 residues in the CDR3. CDR3 bases: TGTGCCAGCAGCCCAGATCCCCAAACGACCCAGTACTTC. It yields the protein CASSPDPQTTQYF.